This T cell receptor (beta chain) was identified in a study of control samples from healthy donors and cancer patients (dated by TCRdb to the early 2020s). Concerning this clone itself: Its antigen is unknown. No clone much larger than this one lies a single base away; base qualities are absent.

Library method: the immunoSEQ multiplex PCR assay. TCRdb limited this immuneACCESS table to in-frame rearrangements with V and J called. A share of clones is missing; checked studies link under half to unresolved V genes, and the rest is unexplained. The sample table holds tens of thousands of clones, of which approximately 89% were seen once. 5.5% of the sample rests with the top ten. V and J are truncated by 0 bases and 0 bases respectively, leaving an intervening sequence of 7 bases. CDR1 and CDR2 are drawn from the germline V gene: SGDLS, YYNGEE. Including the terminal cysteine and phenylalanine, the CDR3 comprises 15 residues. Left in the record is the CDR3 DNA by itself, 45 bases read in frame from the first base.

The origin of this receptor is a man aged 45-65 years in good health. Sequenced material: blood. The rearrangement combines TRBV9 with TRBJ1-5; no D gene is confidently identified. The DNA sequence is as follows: TGTGCCAGCAGCGTAGACAGCAATAGCAATCAGCCCCAGCATTTT. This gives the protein CASSVDSNSNQPQHF.